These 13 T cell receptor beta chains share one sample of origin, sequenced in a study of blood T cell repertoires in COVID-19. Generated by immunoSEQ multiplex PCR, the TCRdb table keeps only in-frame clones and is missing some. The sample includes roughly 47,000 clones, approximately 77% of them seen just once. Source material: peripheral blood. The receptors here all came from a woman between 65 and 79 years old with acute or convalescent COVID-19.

The DNA for the CDR3 is TGTGCCAGCAGACCCGGGACAGGGGGCACAGGCGCAGCTTTCTTT. Its protein product is CASRPGTGGTGAAFF. This sequence joins TRBV28 and TRBJ1-1, with 12 positions matching TRBD1. Germline CDR1 reads MDHEN; CDR2 reads SYDVKM. The V and J ends lost 6 bases and 10 bases, in that order; junction bases with no gene match: 12. This CDR3 contains 15 residues.

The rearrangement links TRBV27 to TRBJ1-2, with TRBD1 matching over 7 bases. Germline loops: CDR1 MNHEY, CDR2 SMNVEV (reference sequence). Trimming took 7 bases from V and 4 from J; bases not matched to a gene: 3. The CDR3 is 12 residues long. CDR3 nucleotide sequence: TGTGCCAGCAAGACAGGGCCCTATGGCTACACCTTC. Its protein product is CASKTGPYGYTF.

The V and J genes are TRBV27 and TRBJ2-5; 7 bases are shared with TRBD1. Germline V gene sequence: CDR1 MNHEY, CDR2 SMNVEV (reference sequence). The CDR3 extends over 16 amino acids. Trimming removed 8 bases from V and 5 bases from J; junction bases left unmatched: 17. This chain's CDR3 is CASGKATGLVRETQYF. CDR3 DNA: TGTGCCAGCGGGAAAGCGACAGGGCTTGTGCGGGAGACCCAGTACTTC.

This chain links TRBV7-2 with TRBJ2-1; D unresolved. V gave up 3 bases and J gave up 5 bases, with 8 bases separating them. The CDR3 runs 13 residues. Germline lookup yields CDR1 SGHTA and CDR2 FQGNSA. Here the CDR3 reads CASSLSRNNEQFF. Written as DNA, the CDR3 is TGTGCCAGCAGCTTGAGCCGAAACAATGAGCAGTTCTTC.

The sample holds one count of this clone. The CDR3: CASMGQANTGELFF. The CDR3, as DNA: TGTGCCAGCATGGGACAGGCGAACACCGGGGAGCTGTTTTTT. This chain joins TRBV6-4 and TRBJ2-2, with 8 bases lining up with TRBD1. V was clipped by 7 bases and J by 0 bases; unmatched bases: 1. There are 14 residues in the CDR3. The germline gives CDR1 MRHNA, CDR2 SNTAGT.

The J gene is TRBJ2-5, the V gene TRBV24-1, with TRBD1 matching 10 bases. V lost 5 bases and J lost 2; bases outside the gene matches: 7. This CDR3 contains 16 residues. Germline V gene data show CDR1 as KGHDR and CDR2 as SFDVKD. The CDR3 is CATSGVGQGVQETQYF. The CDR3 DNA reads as TGTGCCACCAGTGGGGTCGGACAGGGGGTTCAAGAGACCCAGTACTTC.

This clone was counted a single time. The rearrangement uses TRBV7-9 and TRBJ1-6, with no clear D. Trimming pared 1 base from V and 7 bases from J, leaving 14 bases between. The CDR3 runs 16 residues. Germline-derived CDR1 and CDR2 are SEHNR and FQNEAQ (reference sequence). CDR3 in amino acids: CASSLDSDSRNSPLHF. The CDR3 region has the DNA TGTGCCAGCAGCTTAGATTCTGACTCGAGGAATTCACCCCTCCACTTT.

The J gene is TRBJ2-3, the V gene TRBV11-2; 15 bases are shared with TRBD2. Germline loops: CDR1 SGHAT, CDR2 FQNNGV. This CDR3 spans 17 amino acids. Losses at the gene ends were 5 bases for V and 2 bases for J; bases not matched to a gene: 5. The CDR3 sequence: CASSPRTSGRDTDTQYF. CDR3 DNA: TGTGCCAGCAGCCCCCGGACTAGCGGGAGGGACACAGATACGCAGTATTTT.

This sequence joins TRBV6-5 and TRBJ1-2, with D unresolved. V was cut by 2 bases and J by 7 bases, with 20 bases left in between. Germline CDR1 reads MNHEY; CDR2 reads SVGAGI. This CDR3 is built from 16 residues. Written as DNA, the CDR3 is TGTGCCAGCAGTTACGCCAAACAGTCGTCCCGAGTTGGCTACACCTTC. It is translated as CASSYAKQSSRVGYTF.

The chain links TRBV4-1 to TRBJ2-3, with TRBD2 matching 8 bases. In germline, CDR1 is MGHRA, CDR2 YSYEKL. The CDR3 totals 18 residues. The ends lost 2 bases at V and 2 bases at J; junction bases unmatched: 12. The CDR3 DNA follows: TGCGCCAGCAGCCAAAGGAGCGGGAGAGGCCCATTCACAGATACGCAGTATTTT. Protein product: CASSQRSGRGPFTDTQYF.

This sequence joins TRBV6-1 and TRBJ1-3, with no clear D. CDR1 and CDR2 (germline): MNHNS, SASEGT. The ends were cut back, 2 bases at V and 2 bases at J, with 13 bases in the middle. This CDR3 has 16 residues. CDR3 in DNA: TGTGCCAGCAGTGAATATGTCATTTCGGCTGGAAACACCATATATTTT. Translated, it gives CASSEYVISAGNTIYF.

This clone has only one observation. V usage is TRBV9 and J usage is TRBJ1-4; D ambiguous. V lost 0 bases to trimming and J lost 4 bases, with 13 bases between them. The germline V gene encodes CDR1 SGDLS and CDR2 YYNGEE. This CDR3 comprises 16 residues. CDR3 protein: CASSVAGRGDNEKLFF. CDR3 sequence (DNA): TGTGCCAGCAGCGTAGCGGGGAGAGGAGATAATGAAAAACTGTTTTTT.

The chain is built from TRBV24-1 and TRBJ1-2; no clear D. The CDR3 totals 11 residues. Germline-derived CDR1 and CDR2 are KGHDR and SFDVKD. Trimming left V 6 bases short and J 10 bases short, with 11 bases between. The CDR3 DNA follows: TGTGCCACCAGTCGAGCGAACTCCTACACCTTC. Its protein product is CATSRANSYTF.